A selection of T cell receptor beta chains follows, all from one sample in a study of Graves' ophthalmopathy and Graves' hyperthyroidism. TCRdb reprocessed the multiplex PCR reads via MiXCR and lists one record per CDR3 protein. Of roughly 300,000 distinct CDR3 sequences listed, roughly 17% were seen once; the top ten hold 12%. Material for sequencing was peripheral blood. These receptors all come from an adult man with Graves' ophthalmopathy. The CDR3 runs from the conserved cysteine through the conserved F or W. Fields, in order: V gene, CDR3 protein.

v_call: TRBV20-1; cdr3_aa: CSARDPSGGGDSPLHF
v_call: TRBV6-5; cdr3_aa: CASSSQREGLGETQYF
v_call: TRBV27; cdr3_aa: CASSFAPGTARETQYF
v_call: TRBV6-2/TRBV6-3; cdr3_aa: CASSYSTGTGVSKQPQHF
v_call: TRBV18; cdr3_aa: CASSFRDSPYEQYF
v_call: TRBV7-8; cdr3_aa: CASSLEAGTSYTGELFF
v_call: TRBV2; cdr3_aa: CASSAKEVRNTEAFF
v_call: TRBV4-2; cdr3_aa: CASSQETGGWGGYTF
v_call: TRBV6-5; cdr3_aa: CASSYQGGARTEAFF
v_call: TRBV12-3/TRBV12-4; cdr3_aa: CATGGLANSPLHF
v_call: TRBV4-2; cdr3_aa: CASSQERQNYGYTF
v_call: TRBV3-1; cdr3_aa: CASSQGGTSGEQYF
v_call: TRBV6-2/TRBV6-3; cdr3_aa: CASSQDSPPGYGYTF
v_call: TRBV20-1; cdr3_aa: CSARVSGGNYGYTF
v_call: TRBV5-1; cdr3_aa: CASSLSKSLNTEAFF
v_call: TRBV27; cdr3_aa: CASSASIGRNSPLHF
v_call: TRBV20-1; cdr3_aa: CSAREPPSYEQYF
v_call: TRBV29-1; cdr3_aa: CGSSEHPNTEAFF
v_call: TRBV6-5; cdr3_aa: CASTTGNYGYTF
v_call: TRBV30; cdr3_aa: CAWSVRGTRDTQYF
v_call: TRBV24-1; cdr3_aa: CATSDPGQGKAFF